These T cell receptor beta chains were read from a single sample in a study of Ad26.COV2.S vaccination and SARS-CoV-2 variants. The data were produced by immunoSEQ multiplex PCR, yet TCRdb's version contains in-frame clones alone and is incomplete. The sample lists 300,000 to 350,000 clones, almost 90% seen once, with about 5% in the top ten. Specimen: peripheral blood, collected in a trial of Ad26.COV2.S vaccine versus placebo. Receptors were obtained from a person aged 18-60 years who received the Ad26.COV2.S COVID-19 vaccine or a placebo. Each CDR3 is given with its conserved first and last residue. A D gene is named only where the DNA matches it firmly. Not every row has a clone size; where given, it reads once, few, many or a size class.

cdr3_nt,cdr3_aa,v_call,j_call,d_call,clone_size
TGTGCCAGCAGTGGAGGACAGTCTATTTTCTATGGCTACACCTTC,CASSGGQSIFYGYTF,TRBV2,TRBJ1-2,.,.
TGCAGTGCTAGTCTCCCAAGGTCCGGGCCAACCTACGACGAGCAGTACTTC,CSASLPRSGPTYDEQYF,TRBV20-1,TRBJ2-7,.,once
TGTGCCAGCAGCAAAATCCGGTTCAGAGGACAGGGGGGAAGCTTGAACACTGAAGCTTTCTTT,CASSKIRFRGQGGSLNTEAFF,TRBV21-1,TRBJ1-1,.,once
TGTGCCAGCAGCTTAGTAGGACAGGGGACAGATACGCAGTATTTT,CASSLVGQGTDTQYF,TRBV7-9,TRBJ2-3,TRBD1,.
TGTGCCAGCAGCCAAGGGACTAGTCGTGAGCAGTTCTTC,CASSQGTSREQFF,TRBV3-1/TRBV3-2,TRBJ2-1,TRBD2,.
TGTGCCAGCAGTTACCTAACGGGAAACTACAATGAGCAGTTCTTC,CASSYLTGNYNEQFF,TRBV6-5,TRBJ2-1,.,.
TGTGCCAGCAGCCGCCAAGGGAGGAGCACAGATACGCAGTATTTT,CASSRQGRSTDTQYF,TRBV7-2,TRBJ2-3,.,.
TGTGCCAGTAGTATTGGGTTGAAGCCCCAGCATTTT,CASSIGLKPQHF,TRBV19,TRBJ1-5,.,.
TGTGCCAGCTCACCACCGGGACAGGGATTATCCAGGGTGCTGTTTTTT,CASSPPGQGLSRVLFF,TRBV18,TRBJ2-2,TRBD1,.
TGCAGCGTTGAAGGGGGGTCAGGAAACACCATATATTTT,CSVEGGSGNTIYF,TRBV29-1,TRBJ1-3,.,.
TGTGCCAGCAGCGAAGTCCCGGGACAGGGCAACTATGGCTACACCTTC,CASSEVPGQGNYGYTF,TRBV3-1/TRBV3-2,TRBJ1-2,TRBD1,.
TGCGCCAGCAGCACCGACAGACACACTGAAGCTTTCTTT,CASSTDRHTEAFF,TRBV5-1,TRBJ1-1,.,few
TGTGCCAGCCGGACGGGGCAGGTGGTTAACTATGGCTACACCTTC,CASRTGQVVNYGYTF,TRBV19,TRBJ1-2,.,few
TGTGCCAGCAGCTTGGGGTCGGTAGGGGGCTGGGACACTGAAGCTTTCTTT,CASSLGSVGGWDTEAFF,TRBV5-4,TRBJ1-1,TRBD1,.
TGTGCCAGCAGCCGGGTCGCTAGGGGACTCCACAATGAGCAGTTCTTC,CASSRVARGLHNEQFF,TRBV7-9,TRBJ2-1,.,.
TGCGCCAGCAGCCAAGATCGGACACCTACCTACGAGCAGTACTTC,CASSQDRTPTYEQYF,TRBV4-3,TRBJ2-7,.,once
TGTGCCACCAGCAGAGATCGACCAGATACGCAGTATTTT,CATSRDRPDTQYF,TRBV15,TRBJ2-3,.,.
TGTGCCACCAGCAGGGTACAATGGGAGACCCAGTACTTC,CATSRVQWETQYF,TRBV15,TRBJ2-5,.,.
TGCAGCGTTGGAGGTCTATTGAACACTGAAGCTTTCTTT,CSVGGLLNTEAFF,TRBV29-1,TRBJ1-1,.,.
TGTGCCACCAGTGATTCCCCCCGGGGAGCGGGGCCTTACACCGGGGAGCTGTTTTTT,CATSDSPRGAGPYTGELFF,TRBV24-1,TRBJ2-2,TRBD2,.
TGCAGCGTCCGGACTAGCGGGACCATCTTGAACACCGGGGAGCTGTTTTTT,CSVRTSGTILNTGELFF,TRBV29-1,TRBJ2-2,TRBD2,.
TGTGCCACCAGCAGGGATTCGGGGGAACACCCGAACGAAGCTTTCTTT,CATSRDSGEHPNEAFF,TRBV15,TRBJ1-1,.,.
TGCGCCAGCAGCCAACCGGACAGCCTAGAGACCCAGTACTTC,CASSQPDSLETQYF,TRBV4-3,TRBJ2-5,.,.
TGTGCCAGCACCCTGACAGGCAACTATGGCTACACCTTC,CASTLTGNYGYTF,TRBV12-3/TRBV12-4,TRBJ1-2,.,.
TGCAGTGCTAGTTTCCGGGGGCAGACAGATACGCAGTATTTT,CSASFRGQTDTQYF,TRBV20-1,TRBJ2-3,.,once
TGTGCCAGCAGCCAAGGGGCCGAGCAGTACTTC,CASSQGAEQYF,TRBV3-1/TRBV3-2,TRBJ2-7,.,.
TGTGCCAGCAGTTACTCGTTGAGGGGAAGACAAGAGACCCAGTACTTC,CASSYSLRGRQETQYF,TRBV6-5,TRBJ2-5,.,.
TGTGCCAGCAGTTGGATACAGGGGGGCGGCTACACCTTC,CASSWIQGGGYTF,TRBV6-5,TRBJ1-2,TRBD1,.
TGTGCCATCAGTGAGTCGATTGGGGAGAGATGTGAGCAGTTCTTC,CAISESIGERCEQFF,TRBV10-3,TRBJ2-1,.,.
TGTGCCAGCAGCTTATTTGTCCGTTCCAGGGGGCCATTATCGGTAGAAGCTTTCTTT,CASSLFVRSRGPLSVEAFF,TRBV7-2,TRBJ1-1,TRBD1,.
TGTGCCAGCAGCTTAGCAGGGAACATGAACACTGAAGCTTTCTTT,CASSLAGNMNTEAFF,TRBV11-2,TRBJ1-1,.,once